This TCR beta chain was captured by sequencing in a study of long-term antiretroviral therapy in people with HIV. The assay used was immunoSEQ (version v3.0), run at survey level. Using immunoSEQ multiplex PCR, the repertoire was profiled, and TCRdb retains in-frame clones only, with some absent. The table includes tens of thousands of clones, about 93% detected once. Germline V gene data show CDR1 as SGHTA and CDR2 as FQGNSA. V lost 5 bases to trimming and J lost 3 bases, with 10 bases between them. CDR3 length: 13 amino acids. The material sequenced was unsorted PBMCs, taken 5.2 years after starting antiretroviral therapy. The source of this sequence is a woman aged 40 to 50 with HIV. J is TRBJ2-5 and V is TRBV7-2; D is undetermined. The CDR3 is CASSIFREETQYF. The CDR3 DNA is TGTGCCAGCAGCATCTTTCGTGAAGAGACCCAGTACTTC.